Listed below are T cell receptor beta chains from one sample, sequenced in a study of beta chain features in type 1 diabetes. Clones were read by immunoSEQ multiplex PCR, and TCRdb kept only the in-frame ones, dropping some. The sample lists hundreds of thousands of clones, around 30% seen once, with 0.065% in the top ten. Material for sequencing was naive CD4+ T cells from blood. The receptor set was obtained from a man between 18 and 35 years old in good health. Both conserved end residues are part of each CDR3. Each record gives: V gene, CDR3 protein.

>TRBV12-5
CASGYDRGLAEAFF
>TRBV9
CASSVEGLAGYNEQFF
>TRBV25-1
CASSERANTGELFF
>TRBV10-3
CAISVTEGEQYF
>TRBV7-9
CASSPPRQVYNEQFF
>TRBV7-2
CASSLLPSTDTQYF
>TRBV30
CAWGVLGGGYTF
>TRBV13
CASSRTWGGTQYF
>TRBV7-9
CASSFRSGWEGNEQFF
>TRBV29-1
CSGGSRGLSSYEQYF
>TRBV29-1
CSGQGADNEQFF
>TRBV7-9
CASSLGATRGLAVEQYF
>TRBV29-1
CSAQTPPNTGELFF
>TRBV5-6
CASSLIQGRNEQYF